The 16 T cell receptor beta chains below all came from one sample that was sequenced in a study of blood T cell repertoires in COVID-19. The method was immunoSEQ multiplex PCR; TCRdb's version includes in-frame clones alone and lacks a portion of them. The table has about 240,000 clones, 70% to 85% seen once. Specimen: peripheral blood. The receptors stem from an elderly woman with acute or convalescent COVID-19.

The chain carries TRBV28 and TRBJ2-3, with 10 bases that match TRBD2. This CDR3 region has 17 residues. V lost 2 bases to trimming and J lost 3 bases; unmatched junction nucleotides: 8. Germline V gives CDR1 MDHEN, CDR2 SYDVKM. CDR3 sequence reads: CASSLGLAGDGTDTQYF. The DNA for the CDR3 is TGTGCCAGCAGTTTAGGGCTAGCGGGGGATGGGACAGATACGCAGTATTTT.

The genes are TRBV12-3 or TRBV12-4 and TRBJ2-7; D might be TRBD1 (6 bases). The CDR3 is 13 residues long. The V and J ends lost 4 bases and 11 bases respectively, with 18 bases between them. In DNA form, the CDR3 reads TGTGCCAGCAGTTCTGGGCACGGCAGGGGAGAGTACTTC. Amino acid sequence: CASSSGHGRGEYF.

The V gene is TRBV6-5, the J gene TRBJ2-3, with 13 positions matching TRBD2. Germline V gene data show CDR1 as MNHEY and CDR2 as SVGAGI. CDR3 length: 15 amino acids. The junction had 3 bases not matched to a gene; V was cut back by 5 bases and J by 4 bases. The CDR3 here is CASSTLAGGADTQYF. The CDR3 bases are TGTGCCAGCAGTACACTAGCGGGGGGGGCAGATACGCAGTATTTT.

The CDR3 protein is CASSQMGGTGVGGYTF. CDR3 bases: TGTGCCAGCAGCCAAATGGGGGGGACAGGGGTCGGTGGCTACACCTTC. This chain joins TRBV3-1 (or the pseudogene TRBV3-2) and TRBJ1-2, with 10 bases identical to TRBD1. CDR1 is LGHDT, CDR2 YNNKEL, per germline (reference sequence). This CDR3 contains 16 residues. After removal of 2 bases from V and 7 bases from J, the junction contained 10 bases not matched to a gene.

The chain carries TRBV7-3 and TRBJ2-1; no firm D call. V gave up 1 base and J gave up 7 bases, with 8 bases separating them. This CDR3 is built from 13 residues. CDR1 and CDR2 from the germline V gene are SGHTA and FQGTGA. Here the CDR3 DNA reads TGTGCCAGCAGCTTAAGGCAGGCGAATGAGCAGTTCTTC. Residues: CASSLRQANEQFF.

CDR3 sequence: CASSPMVTGSYNEQFF. CDR3 nucleotide sequence: TGTGCCAGCAGCCCTATGGTTACAGGGTCTTACAATGAGCAGTTCTTC. The chain has TRBV13 and TRBJ2-1; tentative D call: TRBD1 (6 bases). Between the trimmed V and J ends, which lost 5 bases and 4 bases, there was a span of 18 bases. This CDR3 is built from 16 residues. Per the germline V gene, CDR1 is PRHDT and CDR2 is FYEKMQ (reference sequence).

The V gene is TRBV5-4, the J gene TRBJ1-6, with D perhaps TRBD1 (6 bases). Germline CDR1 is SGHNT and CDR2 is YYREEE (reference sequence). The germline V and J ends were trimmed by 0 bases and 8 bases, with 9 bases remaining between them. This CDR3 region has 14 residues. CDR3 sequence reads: CASSLGRGDSPLHF. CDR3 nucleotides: TGTGCCAGCAGCTTGGGCAGGGGTGATTCACCCCTCCACTTT.

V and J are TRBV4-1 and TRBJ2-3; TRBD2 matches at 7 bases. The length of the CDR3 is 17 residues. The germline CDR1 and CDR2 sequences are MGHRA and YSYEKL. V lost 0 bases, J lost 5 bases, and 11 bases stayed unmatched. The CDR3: CASSQDKGLPGGDTQYF. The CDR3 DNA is TGCGCCAGCAGCCAAGATAAGGGCCTGCCGGGGGGAGATACGCAGTATTTT.

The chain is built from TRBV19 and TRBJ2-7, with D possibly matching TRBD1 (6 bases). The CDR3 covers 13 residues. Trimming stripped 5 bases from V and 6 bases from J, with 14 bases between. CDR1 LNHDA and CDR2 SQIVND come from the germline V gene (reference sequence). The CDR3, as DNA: TGTGCCAGTAGTTCCCAGACAGGCGGCGAGCAGTACTTC. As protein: CASSSQTGGEQYF. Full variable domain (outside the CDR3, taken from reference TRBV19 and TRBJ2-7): DGGITQSPKYLFRKEGQNVTLSCEQNLNHDAMYWYRQDPGQGLRLIYYSQIVNDFQKGDIAEGYSVSREKKESFPLTVTSAQKNPTAFYLCASSSQTGGEQYFGPGTRLTVT.

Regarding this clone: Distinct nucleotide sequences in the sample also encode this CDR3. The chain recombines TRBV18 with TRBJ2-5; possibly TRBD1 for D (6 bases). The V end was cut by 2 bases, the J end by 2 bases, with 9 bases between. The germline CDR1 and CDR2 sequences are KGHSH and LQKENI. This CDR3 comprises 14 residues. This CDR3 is CASSPTDRQETQYF. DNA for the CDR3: TGTGCCAGCTCACCAACGGACAGACAAGAGACCCAGTACTTC.

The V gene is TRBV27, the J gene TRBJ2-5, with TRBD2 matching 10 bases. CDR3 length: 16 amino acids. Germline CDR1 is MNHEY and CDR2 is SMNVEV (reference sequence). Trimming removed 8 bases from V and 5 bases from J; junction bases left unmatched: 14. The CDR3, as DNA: TGTGCCAGCGGAGGGGCCCAGCGGGGGGGCGTGGAGACCCAGTACTTC. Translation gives CASGGAQRGGVETQYF.

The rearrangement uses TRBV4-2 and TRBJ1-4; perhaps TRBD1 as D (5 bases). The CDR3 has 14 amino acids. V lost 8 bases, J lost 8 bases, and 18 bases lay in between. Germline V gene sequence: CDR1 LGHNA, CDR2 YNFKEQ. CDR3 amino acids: CASSVRAKPEKLFF. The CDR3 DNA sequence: TGTGCCAGCTCTGTCAGGGCGAAACCGGAAAAACTGTTTTTT.

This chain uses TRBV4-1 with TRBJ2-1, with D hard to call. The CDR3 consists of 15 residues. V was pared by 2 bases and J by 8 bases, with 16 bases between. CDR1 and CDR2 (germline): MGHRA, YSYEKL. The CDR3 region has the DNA TGCGCCAGCAGCCAACAAAGCCCCCCCCGGGATGAGCAGTTCTTC. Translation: CASSQQSPPRDEQFF.

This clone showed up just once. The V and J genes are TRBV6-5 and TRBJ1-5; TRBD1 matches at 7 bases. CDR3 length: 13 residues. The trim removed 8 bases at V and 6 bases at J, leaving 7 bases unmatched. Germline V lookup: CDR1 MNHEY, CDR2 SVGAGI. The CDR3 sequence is CASHTGVGQPQHF. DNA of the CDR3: TGTGCCAGCCATACAGGGGTCGGTCAGCCCCAGCATTTT.

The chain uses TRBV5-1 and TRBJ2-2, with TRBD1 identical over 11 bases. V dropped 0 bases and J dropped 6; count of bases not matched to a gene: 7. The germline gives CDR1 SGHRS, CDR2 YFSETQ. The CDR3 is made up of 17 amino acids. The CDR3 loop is CASSLAGQGGIAGELFF. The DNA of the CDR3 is TGCGCCAGCAGCTTGGCGGGACAGGGGGGGATCGCCGGGGAGCTGTTTTTT.

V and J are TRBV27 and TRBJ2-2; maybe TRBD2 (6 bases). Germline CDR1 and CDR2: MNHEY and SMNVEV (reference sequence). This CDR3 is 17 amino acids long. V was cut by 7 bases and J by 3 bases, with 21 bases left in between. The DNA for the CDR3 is TGTGCCAGCACCTTTTTTCGGAGGGGCAGGGACACCGGGGAGCTGTTTTTT. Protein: CASTFFRRGRDTGELFF.